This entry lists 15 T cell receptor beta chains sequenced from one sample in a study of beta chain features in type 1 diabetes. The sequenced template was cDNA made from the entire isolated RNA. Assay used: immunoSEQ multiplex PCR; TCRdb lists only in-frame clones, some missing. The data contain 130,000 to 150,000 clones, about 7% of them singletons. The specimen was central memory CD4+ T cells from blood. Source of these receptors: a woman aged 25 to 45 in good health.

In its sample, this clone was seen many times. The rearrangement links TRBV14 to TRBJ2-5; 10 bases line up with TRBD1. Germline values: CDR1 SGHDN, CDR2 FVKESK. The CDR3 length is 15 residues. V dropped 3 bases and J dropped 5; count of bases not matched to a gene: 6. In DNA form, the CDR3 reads TGTGCCAGCAGCCAGACAGGGGGCTCCGCCGAGACCCAGTACTTC. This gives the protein CASSQTGGSAETQYF.

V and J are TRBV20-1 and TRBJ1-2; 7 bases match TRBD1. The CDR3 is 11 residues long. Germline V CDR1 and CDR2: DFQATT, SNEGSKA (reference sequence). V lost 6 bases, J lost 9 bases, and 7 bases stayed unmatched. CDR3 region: CSAAGGLSYTF. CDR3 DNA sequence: TGCAGTGCGGCAGGGGGGCTGAGCTACACCTTC.

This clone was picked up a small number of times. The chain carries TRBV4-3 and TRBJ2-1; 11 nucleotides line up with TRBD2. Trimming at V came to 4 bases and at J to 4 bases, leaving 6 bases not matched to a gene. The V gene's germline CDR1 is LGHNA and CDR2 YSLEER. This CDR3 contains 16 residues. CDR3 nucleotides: TGCGCCAGCAGCCGCTATAGCGGGAGGGCGTACAATGAGCAGTTCTTC. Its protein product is CASSRYSGRAYNEQFF.

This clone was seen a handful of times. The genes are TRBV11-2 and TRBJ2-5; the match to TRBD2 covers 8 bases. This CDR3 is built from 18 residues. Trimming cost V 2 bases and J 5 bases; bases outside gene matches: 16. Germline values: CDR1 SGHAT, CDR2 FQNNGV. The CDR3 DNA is TGTGCCAGCAGCTTAAATTCTCCGGGGGGGATCCTTGCGGAGACCCAGTACTTC. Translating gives CASSLNSPGGILAETQYF.

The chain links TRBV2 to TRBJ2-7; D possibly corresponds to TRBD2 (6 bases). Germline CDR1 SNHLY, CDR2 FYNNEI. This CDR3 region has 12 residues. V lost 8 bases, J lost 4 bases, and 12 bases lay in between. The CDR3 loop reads CASQVEGYEQYF. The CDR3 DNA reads TGTGCCAGCCAGGTGGAGGGTTACGAGCAGTACTTC.

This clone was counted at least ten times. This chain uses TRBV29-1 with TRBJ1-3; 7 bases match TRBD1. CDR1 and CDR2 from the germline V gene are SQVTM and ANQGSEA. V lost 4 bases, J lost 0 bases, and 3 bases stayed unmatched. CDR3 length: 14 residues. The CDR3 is CSVARDSSGNTIYF. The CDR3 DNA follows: TGCAGCGTTGCCCGGGACAGCTCTGGAAACACCATATATTTT.

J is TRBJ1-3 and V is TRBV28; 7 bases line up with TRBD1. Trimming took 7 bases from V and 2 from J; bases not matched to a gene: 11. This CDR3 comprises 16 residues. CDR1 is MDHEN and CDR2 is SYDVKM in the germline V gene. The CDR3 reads CASISDPGTAGNTIYF. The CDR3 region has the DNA TGTGCCAGCATTTCGGACCCCGGGACAGCTGGAAACACCATATATTTT.

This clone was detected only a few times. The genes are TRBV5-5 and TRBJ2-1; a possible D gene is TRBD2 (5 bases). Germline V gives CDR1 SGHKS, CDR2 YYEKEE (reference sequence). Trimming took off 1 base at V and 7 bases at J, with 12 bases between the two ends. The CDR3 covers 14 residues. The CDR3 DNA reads TGTGCCAGCAGCTTGTTGGGTAGCGTTAATGAGCAGTTCTTC. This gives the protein CASSLLGSVNEQFF.

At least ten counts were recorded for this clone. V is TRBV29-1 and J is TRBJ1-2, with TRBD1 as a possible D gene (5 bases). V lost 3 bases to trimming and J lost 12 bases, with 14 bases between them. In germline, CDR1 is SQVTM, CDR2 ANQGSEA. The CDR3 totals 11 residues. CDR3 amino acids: CSVDRGRRDTF. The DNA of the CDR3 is TGCAGCGTTGACCGGGGCAGGAGGGACACCTTC.

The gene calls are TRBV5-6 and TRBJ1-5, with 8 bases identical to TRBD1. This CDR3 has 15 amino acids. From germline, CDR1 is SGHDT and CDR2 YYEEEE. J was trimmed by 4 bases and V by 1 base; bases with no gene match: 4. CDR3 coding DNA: TGTGCCAGCAGCTTGAGGGACAGGCGTAATCAGCCCCAGCATTTT. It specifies CASSLRDRRNQPQHF.

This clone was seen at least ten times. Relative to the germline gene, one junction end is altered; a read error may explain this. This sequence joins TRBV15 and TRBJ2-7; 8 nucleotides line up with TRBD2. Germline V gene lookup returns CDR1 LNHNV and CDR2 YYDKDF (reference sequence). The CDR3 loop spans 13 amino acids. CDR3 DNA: TGTGCCACCAGCAGAGAGTCACTAGCGGAGCCCTTTTTC. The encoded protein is CATSRESLAEPFF.

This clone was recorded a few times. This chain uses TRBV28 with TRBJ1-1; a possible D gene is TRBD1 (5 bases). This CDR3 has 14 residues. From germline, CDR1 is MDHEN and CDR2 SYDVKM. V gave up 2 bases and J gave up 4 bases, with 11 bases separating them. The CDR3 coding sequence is TGTGCCAGCAGTTTAGCAGGGCAAACCACTGAAGCTTTCTTT. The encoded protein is CASSLAGQTTEAFF.

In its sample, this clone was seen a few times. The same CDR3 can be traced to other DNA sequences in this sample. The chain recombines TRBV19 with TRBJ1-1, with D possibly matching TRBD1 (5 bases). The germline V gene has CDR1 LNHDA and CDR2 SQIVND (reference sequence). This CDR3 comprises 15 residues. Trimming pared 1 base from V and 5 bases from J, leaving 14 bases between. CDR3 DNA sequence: TGTGCCAGTAGTATAGGGGGCCAGGGAGGAACTGAAGCTTTCTTT. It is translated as CASSIGGQGGTEAFF.

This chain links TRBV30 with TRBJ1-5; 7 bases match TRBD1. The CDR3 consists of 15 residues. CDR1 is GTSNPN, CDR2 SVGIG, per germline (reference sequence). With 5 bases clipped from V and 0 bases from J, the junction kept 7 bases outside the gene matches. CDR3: CAWAKTGISNQPQHF. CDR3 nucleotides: TGTGCCTGGGCTAAGACAGGGATTAGCAATCAGCCCCAGCATTTT.

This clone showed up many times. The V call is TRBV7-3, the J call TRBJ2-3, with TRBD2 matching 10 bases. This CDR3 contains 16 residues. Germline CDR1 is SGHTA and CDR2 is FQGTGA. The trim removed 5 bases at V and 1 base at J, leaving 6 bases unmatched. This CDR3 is CASSPRGLAGTDTQYF. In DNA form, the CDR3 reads TGTGCCAGCAGCCCAAGAGGACTAGCGGGCACAGATACGCAGTATTTT.